This T cell receptor beta chain was found in a study of blood T cell repertoires in COVID-19 (dated by TCRdb to 2018 to 2020). Turning to the overall study: Samples covering the acute and convalescent phases of COVID-19 were provided by collaborators in the United States, Italy and Spain. Samples were obtained from the ongoing ImmuneRACE study (first 160 participants) and from over 1,000 subjects provided by 6 global collaborators. Where HLA class I and class II types were available, the types were taken from metadata supplied by the sample provider, not from assay-based typing. Nearly every sample came with metadata listing a de-identified subject ID, COVID-19 status, age in years and sex. The repertoires were made available in a free public database intended to serve as a resource for research on the immune response to SARS-CoV-2. The material from the prospective study consisted of cDNA or gDNA derived from T cells, B-cell-depleted T cells, or PBMCs. Deeply sampled blood TCRbeta repertoires from subjects exposed to, actively infected with, or recovered from COVID-19 were included in the dataset.

CDR1 and CDR2 are drawn from the germline V gene: SGHRS, YFSETQ. Here V drops 1 base and J drops 4 bases, and the junction holds 12 bases not matched to any gene. The CDR3 runs 17 amino acids, cysteine and phenylalanine included. Only the CDR3 DNA is retained, 51 bases long and in frame from the first base. The immunoSEQ Assay, a bias-controlled multiplex PCR, was used to amplify TCRbeta CDR3 regions from genomic DNA. On the study's bioinformatics: The number of nucleated cells in each sample was estimated by amplification of reference gene primers within the assay. To quantify the absolute abundance of each unique TCRbeta CDR3 rearrangement, sequence reads were collapsed and filtered. Productive Simpson clonality was computed per sample as the square root of Simpson's diversity index over productive rearrangements. The source is immuneACCESS, and TCRdb retained only in-frame sequences with V and J called. Part of the clones is not carried over; for the studies checked, unresolved V genes explain less than half of this, and the remainder is unexplained. V and J calls and clone size are as listed in that table; D and trimming were resolved from the DNA. This sample lists approximately 310,000 clones; roughly 84% were detected once. The top ten hold 1% of the sample.

The collaborating institutions used their own protocols to collect whole blood in K2EDTA tubes. Collaborator samples were shipped for TCRbeta analysis as frozen whole blood, isolated PBMCs, or DNA extracted from either sample type. This clone is a singleton in its sample. Its antigen is not yet known. Base-call qualities are not available, and no considerably larger clone is one nucleotide away. The study at large found these results: Clinical and demographic metadata were provided uncurated, with the amount varying by source and participant.

The specimen sequenced was peripheral blood. The sequence joins TRBV5-1 to TRBJ2-5; TRBD2 lines up with 8 middle nucleotides. This TCR came from a man aged 50-59 years with active or convalescent COVID-19. Here the CDR3 is given as CASSLWSGGAQAETQYF. The DNA is as follows: TGCGCCAGCAGCTTGTGGAGCGGGGGCGCCCAAGCAGAGACCCAGTACTTC.